The rows below give T cell receptor beta chains drawn from one sample of a study of T cell responses to AZD1222 COVID-19 vaccine. Using immunoSEQ multiplex PCR, the repertoire was profiled, and TCRdb retains in-frame clones only, with some absent. The sample records 70,000 to 85,000 clones, over 80% being singletons. The sample here was peripheral blood, taken on day 0 of AZD1222 vaccination. These receptors were obtained from an adult in good health. CDR3s include the opening cysteine and the closing phenylalanine or tryptophan.

TRBV7-2	TRBJ1-4	CASSRGTVGAEKLFF
TRBV7-2	TRBJ1-3	CASSLGEGGTIYF
TRBV30	TRBJ1-1	CAWSAGHLNTEAFF
TRBV27	TRBJ2-2	CASSLDRGDTGELFF
TRBV18	TRBJ2-3	CASATGNADTQYF
TRBV21-1	TRBJ1-3	CASSPKRDRGAGNTIYF
TRBV6-2/TRBV6-3	TRBJ1-1	CASSSSTERGTEAFF
TRBV2	TRBJ1-6	CASTIGGGNSPLHF
TRBV7-2	TRBJ1-5	CASSLSSNQPQHF
TRBV6-2/TRBV6-3	TRBJ2-1	CASSYRGGGRGSYNEQFF